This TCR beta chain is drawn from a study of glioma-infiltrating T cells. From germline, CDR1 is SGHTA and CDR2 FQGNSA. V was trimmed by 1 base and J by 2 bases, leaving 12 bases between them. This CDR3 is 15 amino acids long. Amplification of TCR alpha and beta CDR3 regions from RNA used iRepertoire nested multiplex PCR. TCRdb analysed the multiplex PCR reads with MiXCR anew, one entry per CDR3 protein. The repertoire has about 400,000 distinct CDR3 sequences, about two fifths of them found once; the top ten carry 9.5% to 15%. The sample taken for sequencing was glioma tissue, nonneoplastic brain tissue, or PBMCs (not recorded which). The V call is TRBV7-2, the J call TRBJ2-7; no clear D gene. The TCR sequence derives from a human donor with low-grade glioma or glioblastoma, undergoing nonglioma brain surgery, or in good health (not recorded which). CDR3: CASSLGSLTPYEQYF. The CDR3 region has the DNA TGTGCCAGCAGCTTAGGTAGCCTTACCCCCTACGAGCAGTACTTC.